A single sample gave rise to the 11 T cell receptor beta chains below, sequenced in a study of long-term antiretroviral therapy in people with HIV. They ran version v3.0 of the immunoSEQ assay at survey level. Data came from immunoSEQ multiplex PCR; TCRdb stores just in-frame clones and leaves some out. This table holds 25,000 to 35,000 clones, over 80% found once. The material sequenced was unsorted PBMCs, taken 2.7 to 2.8 years after starting antiretroviral therapy. All receptors come from a man under 40 with HIV.

This chain uses TRBV4-1 with TRBJ2-7; D remains ambiguous. The V end was cut by 1 base, the J end by 4 bases, with 8 bases between. CDR1 MGHRA and CDR2 YSYEKL come from the germline V gene. The CDR3 contains 13 residues. The CDR3 nucleotides read TGCGCCAGCAGCCAAGCCGTGGGTTACGAGCAGTACTTC. This gives the protein CASSQAVGYEQYF.

The chain uses TRBV9 and TRBJ2-7; TRBD2 matches 11 bases. With 4 bases clipped from V and 2 bases from J, the junction kept 5 bases outside the gene matches. The CDR3 spans 15 residues. The germline gives CDR1 SGDLS, CDR2 YYNGEE. In DNA form, the CDR3 reads TGTGCCAGCAGCCCACTAGCGGGGGCCGCCTACGAGCAGTACTTC. Residues: CASSPLAGAAYEQYF.

This chain uses TRBV10-3 with TRBJ2-1, with 11 bases matching TRBD2. Germline V gene lookup returns CDR1 ENHRY and CDR2 SYGVKD. The CDR3 is 12 residues long. J gave up 5 bases and V 10 bases, and 1 base lay outside the gene matches. This chain's CDR3 is CATGLADNEQFF. As DNA, the CDR3 is TGTGCCACGGGACTAGCGGACAATGAGCAGTTCTTC.

V gene TRBV5-1 combines with J gene TRBJ1-4, with a tentative D call TRBD1 (6 bases). Germline CDR1 SGHRS, CDR2 YFSETQ. The CDR3 runs to 16 residues. The germline V and J ends were trimmed by 4 bases and 3 bases, with 16 bases remaining between them. The DNA for the CDR3 is TGCGCCAGCAGCGCCCGACAGGTCGACCCTAATGAAAAACTGTTTTTT. Protein sequence: CASSARQVDPNEKLFF.

This chain joins TRBV4-1 and TRBJ2-1; no definite D call. Germline V gene data show CDR1 as MGHRA and CDR2 as YSYEKL. The CDR3 is 12 residues long. V was trimmed by 4 bases and J by 4 bases, leaving 5 bases between them. CDR3 in DNA: TGCGCCAGCAGCCTCGCATACAATGAGCAGTTCTTC. Protein product: CASSLAYNEQFF.

The chain uses TRBV2 and TRBJ1-1, with 9 positions matching TRBD1. Germline V gene lookup returns CDR1 SNHLY and CDR2 FYNNEI. CDR3 size: 13 residues. V lost 10 bases, J lost 1 base, and 4 bases stayed unmatched. Written as DNA, the CDR3 is TGTGCCACCCCGGGACAGGGGAACACTGAAGCTTTCTTT. Translating it yields CATPGQGNTEAFF.

V is TRBV28 and J is TRBJ1-2; D is unresolved. The germline V gene encodes CDR1 MDHEN and CDR2 SYDVKM. Trimming left V 3 bases short and J 2 bases short, with 10 bases between. This CDR3 is built from 14 residues. CDR3 in amino acids: CASSLVTVNYGYTF. The CDR3 DNA sequence: TGTGCCAGCAGTTTGGTAACAGTCAACTATGGCTACACCTTC.

The gene calls are TRBV7-6 and TRBJ2-6; D is undetermined. The germline gives CDR1 SGHVS, CDR2 FNYEAQ. The CDR3 loop spans 16 amino acids. The germline V and J ends were trimmed by 3 bases and 2 bases, with 11 bases remaining between them. CDR3 loop: CASSLVFSTGANVLTF. The CDR3 nucleotides read TGTGCCAGCAGCTTGGTGTTCAGCACTGGGGCCAACGTCCTGACTTTC.

The V call is TRBV7-9, the J call TRBJ1-4, with D unresolved. V was pared by 3 bases and J by 10 bases, with 9 bases between. Germline V CDR1 and CDR2: SEHNR, FQNEAQ (reference sequence). The CDR3 consists of 12 residues. The CDR3, as DNA: TGTGCCAGCAGCTTGGATGGTGGAAAACTGTTTTTT. As protein: CASSLDGGKLFF. The variable domain in full, completed from reference TRBV7-9 and TRBJ1-4, reads DTGVSQNPRHKITKRGQNVTFRCDPISEHNRLYWYRQTLGQGPEFLTYFQNEAQLEKSRLLSDRFSAERPKGSFSTLEIQRTEQGDSAMYLCASSLDGGKLFFGSGTQLSVL.

The chain links TRBV4-3 to TRBJ1-6; D is perhaps TRBD1 (6 bases). The CDR3 is made up of 15 amino acids. Germline CDR1 and CDR2: LGHNA and YSLEER. V was pared by 0 bases and J by 8 bases, with 11 bases between. CDR3 bases: TGCGCCAGCAGCCAAGAAGGGGCAGGGGATTCACCCCTCCACTTT. Protein sequence: CASSQEGAGDSPLHF.

The chain joins TRBV4-1 to TRBJ1-1; tentative D call: TRBD1 (5 bases). The CDR3 runs to 15 residues. Trimming removed 4 bases at V and 4 bases at J, with 16 bases between. Germline values: CDR1 MGHRA, CDR2 YSYEKL. CDR3 sequence reads: CASSLTVGGRTEAFF. As DNA, the CDR3 is TGCGCCAGCAGCCTCACGGTCGGGGGACGCACTGAAGCTTTCTTT.